Below, 20 T cell receptor beta chains from the same sample are listed, as sequenced in a study of Graves' ophthalmopathy and Graves' hyperthyroidism listed by TCRdb under 2018. Instrument used: Illumina HiSeq 2000. TCR beta CDR3 regions were amplified from RNA transcripts for repertoire sequencing. The first round of RT-PCR was done with HTBI primers and the Qiagen OneStep RT-PCR kit, and was followed by a second round of multiplex PCR, then size selection and purification. The public reads were reprocessed in TCRdb via fastp at Q25 and MiXCR, keeping in-frame beta chains. Rows are unified per CDR3 protein, each entry keeping the most common DNA and genes. The table for this sample lists 500,000 to 800,000 distinct CDR3 sequences; over 40% of them were counted only once. Around 3% of the sample is held by the ten biggest clonotypes. The sequencing input was peripheral blood. Receptor source: an adult man with Graves' ophthalmopathy.

The J gene is TRBJ2-3, the V gene TRBV20-1; 7 bases fit TRBD1. V dropped 2 bases and J dropped 0; count of bases not matched to a gene: 5. The CDR3 sequence is 15 residues long. CDR1 DFQATT and CDR2 SNEGSKA come from the germline V gene (reference sequence). The CDR3 here is CSARPGQDSTDTQYF. The CDR3 nucleotides are TGCAGTGCTAGACCCGGACAGGACAGCACAGATACGCAGTATTTT.

Worth noting for this clonotype: This may arise from a read error, as a much more abundant clone is one base away. The chain is built from TRBV7-2 and TRBJ2-5; 10 positions match TRBD2. The CDR3 totals 13 residues. Germline values: CDR1 SGHTA, CDR2 FQGNSA. This CDR3 reads CASSPSGGEPQYF. CDR3 DNA sequence: TGTGCCAGCAGCCCTAGCGGGGGAGAGCCCCAGTACTTC.

Ten or more counts support this clonotype. V and J are TRBV12-3 or TRBV12-4 and TRBJ1-2; D ambiguous. The CDR3 runs to 15 residues. V lost 5 bases and J 6 bases, leaving 19 bases between the germline ends. Here the CDR3 DNA reads TGTGCCAGCAGTCCCCGAGGAGCGGGGTTGGATGGCTACACCTTC. Translation gives CASSPRGAGLDGYTF.

This clonotype was observed a single time. This chain joins TRBV2 and TRBJ2-3, with a possible D match to TRBD1 (6 bases). There are 15 residues in the CDR3. The V end lost 8 bases, the J end lost 1 base, and 16 bases lay between the germline ends. Germline CDR1 is SNHLY and CDR2 is FYNNEI. CDR3 region: CASGGASRGTDTQYF. As DNA, the CDR3 is TGTGCCAGCGGGGGCGCGAGCCGCGGCACAGATACGCAGTATTTT.

The genes are TRBV25-1 and TRBJ2-5, with 8 bases identical to TRBD2. CDR3 length: 17 residues. The trim removed 4 bases at V and 2 bases at J, leaving 12 bases unmatched. Germline V lookup: CDR1 MGHDK, CDR2 SYGVNS. The DNA of the CDR3 is TGTGCCAGCAGTGGATATCCGGGGGGCGGGGGGCAAGAGACCCAGTACTTC. It is translated as CASSGYPGGGGQETQYF.

This clonotype appeared many times. The chain carries TRBV12-3 or TRBV12-4 and TRBJ2-7; perhaps TRBD1 as D (5 bases). Trimming took 6 bases from V and 5 from J, leaving 20 bases between them. The length of the CDR3 is 15 residues. The CDR3 nucleotides read TGTGCCAGCAGCGCTCCAGGGATCCCATTGAACGAGCAGTACTTC. This translates into CASSAPGIPLNEQYF.

A note on this clonotype: A junction end diverges from the germline sequence, so it may reflect a read error. The J gene is TRBJ2-5, the V gene TRBV5-1; 8 nucleotides align to TRBD1. This CDR3 has 18 amino acids. Germline V gene sequence: CDR1 SGHRS, CDR2 YFSETQ. CDR3 nucleotides: TGTGCCAGCAGCTTGGGCCAGGGGGCCAGTCAGCCCCAAGAGACCCAGTACTTC. This encodes CASSLGQGASQPQETQYF.

This clonotype was picked up many times. The gene calls are TRBV12-3 or TRBV12-4 and TRBJ1-3; possibly TRBD1 for D (5 bases). The CDR3 has 15 amino acids. Trimming left V 5 bases short and J 2 bases short, with 13 bases between. The CDR3: CASSPALGAGNTIYF. Here the CDR3 DNA reads TGTGCCAGCAGTCCCGCGCTGGGGGCTGGAAACACCATATATTTT.

The chain carries TRBV29-1 and TRBJ2-1, with D possibly matching TRBD1 (6 bases). V was pared by 2 bases and J by 8 bases, with 16 bases between. Looked up from germline, CDR1 is SQVTM and CDR2 is ANQGSEA. The CDR3 has 14 residues. In nucleotides, the CDR3 is TGCAGCGTTGAAAGGACAGAAATACAGGATGAGCAGTTCTTC. Translated: CSVERTEIQDEQFF.

A word on this clonotype: A read error is possible here, since a much larger clone lies one base away. This rearrangement joins TRBV5-1 to TRBJ1-2, with D uncertain. The length of the CDR3 is 13 residues. Germline V lookup: CDR1 SGHRS, CDR2 YFSETQ. The CDR3 loop reads CASRGSLLDGYAF. DNA for the CDR3: TGCGCCAGCAGGGGCAGCCTCCTGGATGGCTACGCCTTC.

The chain has TRBV10-2 and TRBJ1-1; D is possibly TRBD1 (5 bases). The CDR3 has 14 residues. Germline lookup yields CDR1 WSHSY and CDR2 SAAADI. Trimming stripped 6 bases from V and 6 bases from J, with 17 bases between. The CDR3 reads CASSLELGTAEAFF. The CDR3 DNA reads TGCGCCAGCAGCCTGGAGTTGGGGACGGCTGAAGCTTTCTTT.

The chain employs TRBV7-9 and TRBJ1-1; no reliable D call. The CDR3 loop spans 15 amino acids. Germline values: CDR1 SEHNR, CDR2 FQNEAQ (reference sequence). V was trimmed by 6 bases and J by 3 bases, leaving 17 bases between them. CDR3 loop: CASRRTESTHTEAFF. The DNA for the CDR3 is TGTGCCAGCAGACGGACGGAGAGCACTCACACTGAAGCTTTCTTT.

This clonotype was seen a few times. This sequence joins TRBV14 and TRBJ1-2; 9 bases map to TRBD1. Germline V gene lookup returns CDR1 SGHDN and CDR2 FVKESK. The V and J ends lost 3 bases and 2 bases, in that order; junction bases with no gene match: 4. The CDR3 runs to 15 residues. The CDR3 reads CASSHRTGGNYGYTF. The CDR3, as DNA: TGTGCCAGCAGCCATAGAACAGGGGGCAACTATGGCTACACCTTC.

The sample holds a few counts of this clonotype. This chain uses TRBV30 with TRBJ1-1; no clear D gene. V lost 0 bases and J 3 bases, leaving 5 bases between the germline ends. The CDR3 is 12 amino acids. Germline CDR1 is GTSNPN and CDR2 is SVGIG (reference sequence). As DNA, the CDR3 is TGTGCCTGGAGTGTACGGTACACTGAAGCTTTCTTT. It encodes CAWSVRYTEAFF.

This clonotype was seen many times. The chain combines TRBV12-3 or TRBV12-4 with TRBJ2-5; TRBD2 is a possible D gene (6 bases). The CDR3 extends over 16 amino acids. The V end was cut by 3 bases, the J end by 4 bases, with 18 bases between. CDR3 sequence: CASSLDGGNNAETQYF. The CDR3 nucleotides read TGTGCCAGCAGTTTGGATGGGGGGAATAACGCAGAGACCCAGTACTTC.

This clonotype was found a few times. The J gene is TRBJ1-1, the V gene TRBV11-3; D gene unclear. This CDR3 region has 11 residues. V shed 2 bases and J shed 6 bases, with 4 bases lying between them. Germline V lookup: CDR1 SGHNT, CDR2 YENEEA. In nucleotides, the CDR3 is TGTGCCAGCAGCTTAATGTCTGAAGCTTTCTTT. Protein product: CASSLMSEAFF.

This clonotype was counted ten times or more. This chain links TRBV7-8 with TRBJ1-1; possible D gene TRBD1, 5 bases. The CDR3 is 14 residues long. From germline, CDR1 is SGHVS and CDR2 FQNEAQ. V dropped 10 bases and J dropped 4 bases, with 19 bases sitting between them. This CDR3 is CAIRPGRVGTEAFF. Here the CDR3 DNA reads TGTGCCATACGGCCAGGGCGGGTGGGCACTGAAGCTTTCTTT.

This clonotype has a handful of counts. V usage is TRBV6-6 and J usage is TRBJ2-7; D gene uncertain. The ends were cut back, 0 bases at V and 2 bases at J, with 5 bases in the middle. Germline V lookup: CDR1 MNHNY, CDR2 SVGAGI (reference sequence). There are 13 residues in the CDR3. The CDR3 sequence is CASSYSMAYEQYF. Here the CDR3 DNA reads TGTGCCAGCAGTTACTCGATGGCCTACGAGCAGTACTTC.

As for this clonotype: A much bigger clone sits one base away, suggesting this may be a read error. This chain joins TRBV7-2 and TRBJ1-5, with D possibly being TRBD1 (5 bases). The CDR3 extends over 13 amino acids. Germline-derived CDR1 and CDR2 are SGHTA and FQGNSA. CDR3 amino acids: CAGSLGDNQPQHF. In nucleotides, the CDR3 is TGTGCCGGCAGCTTAGGGGATAATCAGCCCCAGCATTTT.

Note on this clonotype: Compared with germline, one end of the junction differs, possibly owing to a read error. V and J are TRBV7-9 and TRBJ1-1; weak D call: TRBD1 (5 bases). Germline V gene data show CDR1 as SEHNR and CDR2 as FQNEAQ (reference sequence). This CDR3 is 15 amino acids long. The CDR3 nucleotides are TGTGCCAGCAACCCGACACGGACAACGAACACTGAAGTTTCCTTT. This codes for CASNPTRTTNTEVSF.